The next 11 T cell receptor beta chains were all read from a single sample in a study of blood T cell repertoires in COVID-19. The protocol was immunoSEQ multiplex PCR, while the TCRdb copy is restricted to in-frame clones and leaves out a portion. The profile covers some 230,000 clones, with approximately 81% appearing a single time and more than 0.75% taken by the ten largest. The sample consisted of peripheral blood. The receptor set was obtained from a man aged 40-49 years with acute or convalescent COVID-19.

J is TRBJ1-4 and V is TRBV13; D remains ambiguous. This CDR3 is 14 amino acids long. V dropped 6 bases and J dropped 1 base, with 9 bases sitting between them. In germline, CDR1 is PRHDT, CDR2 FYEKMQ (reference sequence). In DNA, the CDR3 is TGTGCCAGCAGTCGACGGGAAACTAATGAAAAACTGTTTTTT. Translating it yields CASSRRETNEKLFF.

This chain links TRBV5-6 with TRBJ2-3, with a weak D call TRBD1 (6 bases). Germline assignment: CDR1 SGHDT and CDR2 YYEEEE. V was trimmed by 2 bases and J by 4 bases, leaving 8 bases between them. The CDR3 is 13 amino acids. CDR3 sequence reads: CASSFAGADTQYF. As DNA, the CDR3 is TGTGCCAGCAGCTTTGCAGGGGCAGATACGCAGTATTTT.

This clone was observed once. CDR3 amino acids: CASSPPGDSPPLHF. CDR3 DNA sequence: TGTGCCAGCTCACCACCGGGGGACAGCCCACCCCTCCACTTT. This rearrangement joins TRBV18 to TRBJ1-6; 7 positions agree with TRBD1. The CDR3 length is 14 residues. Losses at the gene ends were 0 bases for V and 11 bases for J; bases not matched to a gene: 4. Germline V gene data show CDR1 as KGHSH and CDR2 as LQKENI.

This clone was detected once. The CDR3 DNA sequence: TGTGCCAGCAGTTTAGAGGGAGGCGGGGCCTACGAGCAGTACTTC. It specifies CASSLEGGGAYEQYF. V is TRBV28 and J is TRBJ2-7, with D possibly TRBD2 on 6 matching bases. Trimming took off 2 bases at V and 2 bases at J, with 13 bases between the two ends. Germline assignment: CDR1 MDHEN and CDR2 SYDVKM. The CDR3 loop spans 15 amino acids.

The V gene is TRBV9, the J gene TRBJ1-1; perhaps TRBD1 as D (5 bases). This CDR3 spans 14 amino acids. Per the germline V gene, CDR1 is SGDLS and CDR2 is YYNGEE. The germline V and J ends were trimmed by 4 bases and 1 base, with 11 bases remaining between them. In DNA, the CDR3 is TGTGCCAGCAGCCCCACAGGCAGGAACACTGAAGCTTTCTTT. Translating it yields CASSPTGRNTEAFF.

This clone was seen a handful of times. The chain joins TRBV19 to TRBJ2-3; D possibly corresponds to TRBD1 (6 bases). CDR3 length: 15 amino acids. Trimming took 4 bases from V and 0 from J, leaving 11 bases between them. Germline CDR1 is LNHDA and CDR2 is SQIVND (reference sequence). The CDR3 DNA sequence: TGTGCCAGTAGTAAGACAGGTACTAGCACAGATACGCAGTATTTT. Translated: CASSKTGTSTDTQYF.

This clone turned up a few times. This chain links TRBV6-5 with TRBJ1-3, with unresolved D. V dropped 10 bases and J dropped 8 bases, with 18 bases sitting between them. The CDR3 consists of 13 residues. CDR1 and CDR2 from the germline V gene are MNHEY and SVGAGI. DNA for the CDR3: TGTGCCACCAAGGATAACTATTGGGACACCATATATTTT. Its protein product is CATKDNYWDTIYF.

This clone was observed once. J is TRBJ1-1 and V is TRBV10-1, with unresolved D. Germline CDR1 is WNHNN and CDR2 is SYGVQD (reference sequence). The CDR3 has 13 amino acids. With 0 bases removed from V and 1 base from J, the gap between germline ends came to 3 bases. The CDR3 DNA is TGCGCCAGCAGTGAGTCTAAGAACACTGAAGCTTTCTTT. The encoded protein is CASSESKNTEAFF.

The chain carries TRBV19 and TRBJ2-7; 9 positions match TRBD1. After removal of 1 base from V and 3 bases from J, the junction contained 4 bases not matched to a gene. CDR3 length: 15 residues. Germline assignment: CDR1 LNHDA and CDR2 SQIVND (reference sequence). The CDR3 loop is CASSIGGTGIYEQYF. CDR3 in DNA: TGTGCCAGTAGTATAGGTGGGACAGGGATCTACGAGCAGTACTTC.

The chain joins TRBV7-2 to TRBJ2-7, with 11 bases fitting TRBD2. Trimming removed 3 bases from V and 4 bases from J; junction bases left unmatched: 5. This CDR3 spans 15 amino acids. CDR1 is SGHTA, CDR2 FQGNSA, per germline. The CDR3: CASSFTRTSGYEQYF. As DNA, the CDR3 is TGTGCCAGCAGCTTCACTAGGACTAGCGGGTACGAGCAGTACTTC. Drawing the rest from reference TRBV7-2 and TRBJ2-7, the complete variable domain is GAGVSQSPSNKVTEKGKDVELRCDPISGHTALYWYRQSLGQGLEFLIYFQGNSAPDKSGLPSDRFSAERTGGSVSTLTIQRTQQEDSAVYLCASSFTRTSGYEQYFGPGTRLTVT.

The chain recombines TRBV5-1 with TRBJ2-1; possible D gene TRBD2, 6 bases. CDR1 and CDR2 (germline): SGHRS, YFSETQ. Between the trimmed V and J ends, which lost 6 bases and 7 bases, there was a span of 20 bases. The CDR3 consists of 15 residues. The CDR3 spells CASKAPTGVGNEQFF. DNA for the CDR3: TGCGCCAGCAAAGCTCCCACGGGGGTGGGAAATGAGCAGTTCTTC.